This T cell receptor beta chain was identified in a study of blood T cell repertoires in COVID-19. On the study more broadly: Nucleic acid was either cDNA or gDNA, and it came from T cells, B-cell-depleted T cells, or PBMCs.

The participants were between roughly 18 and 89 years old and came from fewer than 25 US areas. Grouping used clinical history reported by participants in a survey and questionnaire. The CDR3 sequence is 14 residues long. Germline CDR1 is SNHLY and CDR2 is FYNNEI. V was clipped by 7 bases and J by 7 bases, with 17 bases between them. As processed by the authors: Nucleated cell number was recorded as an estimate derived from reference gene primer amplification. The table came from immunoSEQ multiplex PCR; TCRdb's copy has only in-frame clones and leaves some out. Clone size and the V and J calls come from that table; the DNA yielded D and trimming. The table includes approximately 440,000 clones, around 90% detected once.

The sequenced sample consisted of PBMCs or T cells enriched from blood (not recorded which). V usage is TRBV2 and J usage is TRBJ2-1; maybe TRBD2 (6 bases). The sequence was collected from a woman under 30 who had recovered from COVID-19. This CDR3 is CASNRRGGINEQFF. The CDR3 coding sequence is TGTGCCAGCAATCGGAGGGGCGGTATAAATGAGCAGTTCTTC.